This T cell receptor beta chain is from a study of blood T cells in healthy people across ages. Study at large: Every two T cells gave about one barcoded beta molecule via template switching. Study outcomes and limitations: Donors of long life had a larger count of naive CD4+ cells and greater diversity than aged donors.

Concerning this clonotype itself: Its matching antigen is unknown.

Primed by a sample-barcoded 5' primer and a J-beta primer mix, a second PCR proceeded for roughly 7 to 12 cycles. TCRdb called the 5' RACE reads again in MiXCR, with one record for every CDR3 protein. The profile shows about 1.6 million distinct CDR3 sequences, roughly 30% of them singletons. The V gene's germline CDR1 is GTSNPN and CDR2 SVGIG (reference sequence). The germline V and J ends were trimmed by 2 bases and 12 bases, with 20 bases remaining between them. This CDR3 is built from 13 residues. The sequenced sample consisted of blood. The gene calls are TRBV30 and TRBJ2-7, with D tentatively TRBD1 (6 bases). The TCR sequence derives from a woman aged 25 to 45 in good health. This chain's CDR3 is CAWSIRTASRGYF. The DNA of the CDR3 is TGTGCCTGGAGTATCCGGACAGCCAGCCGAGGGTACTTC. Full variable domain (missing parts from reference TRBV30 and TRBJ2-7): SQTIHQWPATLVQPVGSPLSLECTVEGTSNPNLYWYRQAAGRGLQLLFYSVGIGQISSEVPQNLSASRPQDRQFILSSKKLLLSDSGFYLCAWSIRTASRGYFGPGTRLTVT.